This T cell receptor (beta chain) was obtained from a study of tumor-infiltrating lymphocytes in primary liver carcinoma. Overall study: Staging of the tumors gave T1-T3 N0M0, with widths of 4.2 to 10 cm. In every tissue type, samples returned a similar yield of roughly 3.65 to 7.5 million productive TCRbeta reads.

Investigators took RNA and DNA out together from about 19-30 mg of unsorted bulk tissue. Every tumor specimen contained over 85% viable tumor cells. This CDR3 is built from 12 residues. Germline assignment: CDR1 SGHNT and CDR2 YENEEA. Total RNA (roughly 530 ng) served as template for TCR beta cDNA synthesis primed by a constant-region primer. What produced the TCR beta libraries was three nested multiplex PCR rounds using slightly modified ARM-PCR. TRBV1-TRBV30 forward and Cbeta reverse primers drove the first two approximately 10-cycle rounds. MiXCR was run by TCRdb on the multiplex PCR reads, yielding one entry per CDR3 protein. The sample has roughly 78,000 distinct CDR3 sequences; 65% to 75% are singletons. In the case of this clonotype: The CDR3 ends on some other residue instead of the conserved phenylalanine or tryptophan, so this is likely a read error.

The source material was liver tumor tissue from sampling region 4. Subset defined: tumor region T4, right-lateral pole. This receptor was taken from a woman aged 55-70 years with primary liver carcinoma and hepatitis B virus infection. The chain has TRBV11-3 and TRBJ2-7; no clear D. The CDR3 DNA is TGTGTCAGCAGCCCCAGGCACCGGGAGCAGTACCTC. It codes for CVSSPRHREQYL.